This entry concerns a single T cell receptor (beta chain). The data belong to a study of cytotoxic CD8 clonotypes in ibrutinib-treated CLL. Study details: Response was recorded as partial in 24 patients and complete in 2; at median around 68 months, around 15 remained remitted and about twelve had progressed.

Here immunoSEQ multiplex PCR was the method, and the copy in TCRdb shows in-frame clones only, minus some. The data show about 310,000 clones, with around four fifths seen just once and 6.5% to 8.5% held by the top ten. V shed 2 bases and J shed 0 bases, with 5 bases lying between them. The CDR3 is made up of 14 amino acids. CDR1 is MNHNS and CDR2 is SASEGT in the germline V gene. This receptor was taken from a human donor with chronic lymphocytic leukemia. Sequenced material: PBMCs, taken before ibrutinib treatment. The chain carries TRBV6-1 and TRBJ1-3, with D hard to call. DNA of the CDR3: TGTGCCAGCAGTGAACAGAACTCTGGAAACACCATATATTTT. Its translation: CASSEQNSGNTIYF.